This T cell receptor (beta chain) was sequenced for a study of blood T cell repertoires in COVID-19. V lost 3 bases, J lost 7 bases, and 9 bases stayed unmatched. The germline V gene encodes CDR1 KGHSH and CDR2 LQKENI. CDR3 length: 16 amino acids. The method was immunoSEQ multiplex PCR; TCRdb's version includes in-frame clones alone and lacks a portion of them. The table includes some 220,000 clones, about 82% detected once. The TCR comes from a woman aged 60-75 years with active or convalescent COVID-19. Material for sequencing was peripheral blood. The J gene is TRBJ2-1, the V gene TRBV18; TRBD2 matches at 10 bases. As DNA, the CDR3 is TGTGCCAGCTCACCCCCGAACCCACTAGCGGGAAATGAGCAGTTCTTC. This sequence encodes CASSPPNPLAGNEQFF.